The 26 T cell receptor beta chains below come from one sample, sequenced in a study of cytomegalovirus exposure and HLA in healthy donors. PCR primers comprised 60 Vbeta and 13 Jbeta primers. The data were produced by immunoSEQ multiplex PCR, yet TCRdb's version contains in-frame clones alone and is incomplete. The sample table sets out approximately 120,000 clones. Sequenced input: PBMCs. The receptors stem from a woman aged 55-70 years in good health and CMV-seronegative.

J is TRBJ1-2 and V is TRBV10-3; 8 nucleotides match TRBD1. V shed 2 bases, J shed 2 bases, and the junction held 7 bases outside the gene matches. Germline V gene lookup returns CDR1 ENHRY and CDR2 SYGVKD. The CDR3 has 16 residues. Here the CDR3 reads CAISEISRTGNYGYTF. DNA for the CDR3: TGTGCCATCAGTGAGATATCTAGGACAGGGAACTATGGCTACACCTTC.

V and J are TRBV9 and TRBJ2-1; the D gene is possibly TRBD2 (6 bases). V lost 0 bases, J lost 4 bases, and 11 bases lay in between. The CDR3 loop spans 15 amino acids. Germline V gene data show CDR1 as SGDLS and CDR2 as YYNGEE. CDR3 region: CASSVAPGGYNEQFF. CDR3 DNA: TGTGCCAGCAGCGTAGCTCCCGGGGGATACAATGAGCAGTTCTTC.

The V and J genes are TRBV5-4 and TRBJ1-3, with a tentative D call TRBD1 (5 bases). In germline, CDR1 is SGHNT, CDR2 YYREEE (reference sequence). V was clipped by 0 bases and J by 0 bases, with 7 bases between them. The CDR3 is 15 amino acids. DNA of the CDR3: TGTGCCAGCAGCTTGGGACAGCTCTCTGGAAACACCATATATTTT. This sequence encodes CASSLGQLSGNTIYF.

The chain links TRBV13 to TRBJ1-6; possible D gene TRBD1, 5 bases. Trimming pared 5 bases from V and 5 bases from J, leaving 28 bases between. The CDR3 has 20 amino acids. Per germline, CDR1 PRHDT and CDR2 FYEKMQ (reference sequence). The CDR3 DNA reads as TGTGCCAGCAGCCAACACCCCCGGGACTCTACATGGTCCAATAATTCACCCCTCCACTTT. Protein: CASSQHPRDSTWSNNSPLHF.

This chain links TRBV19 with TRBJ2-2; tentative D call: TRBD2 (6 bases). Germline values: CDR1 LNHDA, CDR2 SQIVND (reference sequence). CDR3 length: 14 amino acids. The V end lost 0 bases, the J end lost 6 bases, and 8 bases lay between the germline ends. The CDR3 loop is CASSIDPSAGELFF. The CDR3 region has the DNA TGTGCCAGTAGTATAGACCCTAGCGCCGGGGAGCTGTTTTTT.

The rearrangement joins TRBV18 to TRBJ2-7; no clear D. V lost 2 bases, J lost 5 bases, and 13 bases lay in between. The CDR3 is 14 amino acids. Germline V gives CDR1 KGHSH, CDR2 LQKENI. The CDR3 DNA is TGTGCCAGCTCACCATCGAACACCGTCGACGAGCAGTACTTC. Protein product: CASSPSNTVDEQYF.

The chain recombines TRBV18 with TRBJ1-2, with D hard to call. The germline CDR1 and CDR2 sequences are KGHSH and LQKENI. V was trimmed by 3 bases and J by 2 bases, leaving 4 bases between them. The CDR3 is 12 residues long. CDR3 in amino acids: CASSPRNYGYTF. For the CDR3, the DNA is TGTGCCAGCTCACCTCGGAACTATGGCTACACCTTC.

Here the CDR3 reads CARSQGQGGYTF. CDR3 DNA: TGTGCCAGAAGCCAGGGACAGGGAGGCTACACCTTC. The chain is built from TRBV5-3 and TRBJ1-2; 9 nucleotides line up with TRBD1. TRBV5-3 is classed as an ORF, of uncertain function. There are 12 residues in the CDR3. V lost 4 bases, J lost 8 bases, and 3 bases stayed unmatched.

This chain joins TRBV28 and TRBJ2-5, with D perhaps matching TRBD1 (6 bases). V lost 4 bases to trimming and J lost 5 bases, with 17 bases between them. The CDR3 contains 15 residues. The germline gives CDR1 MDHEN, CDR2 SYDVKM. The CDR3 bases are TGTGCCAGCAGTTCCACGGGTTGGCAGGGGGAGACCCAGTACTTC. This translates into CASSSTGWQGETQYF. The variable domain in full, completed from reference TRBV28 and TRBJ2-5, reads DVKVTQSSRYLVKRTGEKVFLECVQDMDHENMFWYRQDPGLGLRLIYFSYDVKMKEKGDIPEGYSVSREKKERFSLILESASTNQTSMYLCASSSTGWQGETQYFGPGTRLLVL.

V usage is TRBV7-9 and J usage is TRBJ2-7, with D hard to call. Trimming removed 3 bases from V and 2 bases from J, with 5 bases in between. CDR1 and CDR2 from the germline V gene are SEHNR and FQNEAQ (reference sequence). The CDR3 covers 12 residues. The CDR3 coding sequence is TGTGCCAGCAGCTTCGTAACCTACGAGCAGTACTTC. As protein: CASSFVTYEQYF.

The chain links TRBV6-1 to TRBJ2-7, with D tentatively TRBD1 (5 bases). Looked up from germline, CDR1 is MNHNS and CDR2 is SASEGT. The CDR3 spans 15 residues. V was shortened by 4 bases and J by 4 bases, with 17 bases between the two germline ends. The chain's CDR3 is CASSVSGLGGYEQYF. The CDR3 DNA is TGTGCCAGCAGTGTTTCAGGGCTCGGTGGATACGAGCAGTACTTC.

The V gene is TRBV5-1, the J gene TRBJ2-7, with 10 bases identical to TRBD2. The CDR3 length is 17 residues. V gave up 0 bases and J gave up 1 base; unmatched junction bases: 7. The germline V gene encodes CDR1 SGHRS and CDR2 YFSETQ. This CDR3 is CASSLALAGEISYEQYF. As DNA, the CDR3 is TGCGCCAGCAGCTTGGCGCTAGCGGGGGAAATATCCTACGAGCAGTACTTC. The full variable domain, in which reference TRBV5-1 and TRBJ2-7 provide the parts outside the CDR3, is KAGVTQTPRYLIKTRGQQVTLSCSPISGHRSVSWYQQTPGQGLQFLFEYFSETQRNKGNFPGRFSGRQFSNSRSEMNVSTLELGDSALYLCASSLALAGEISYEQYFGPGTRLTVT.

The DNA of the CDR3 is TGCAGCGCCAGGGAGGGCACCGGGGAGCTGTTTTTT. It codes for CSAREGTGELFF. The chain joins TRBV29-1 to TRBJ2-2, with 7 bases aligning to TRBD2. This CDR3 has 12 residues. The V and J ends lost 7 bases and 4 bases, in that order; junction bases with no gene match: 3. Looked up from germline, CDR1 is SQVTM and CDR2 is ANQGSEA.

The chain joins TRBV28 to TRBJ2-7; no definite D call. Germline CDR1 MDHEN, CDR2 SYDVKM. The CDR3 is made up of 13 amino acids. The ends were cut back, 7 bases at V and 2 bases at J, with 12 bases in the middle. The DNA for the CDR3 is TGTGCCAGCAACCCGACTGATACCTACGAGCAGTACTTC. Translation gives CASNPTDTYEQYF.

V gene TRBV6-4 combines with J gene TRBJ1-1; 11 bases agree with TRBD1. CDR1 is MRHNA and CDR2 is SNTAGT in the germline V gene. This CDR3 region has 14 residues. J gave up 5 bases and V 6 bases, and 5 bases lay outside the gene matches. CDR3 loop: CASRDWDRGTEAFF. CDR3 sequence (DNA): TGTGCCAGCAGAGATTGGGACAGGGGGACTGAAGCTTTCTTT.

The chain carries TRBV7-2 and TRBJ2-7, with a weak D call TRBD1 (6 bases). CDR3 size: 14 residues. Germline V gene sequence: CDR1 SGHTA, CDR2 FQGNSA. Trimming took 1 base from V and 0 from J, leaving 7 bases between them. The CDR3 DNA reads TGTGCCAGCAGCTTAGTAGGGGGCTCCTACGAGCAGTACTTC. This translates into CASSLVGGSYEQYF. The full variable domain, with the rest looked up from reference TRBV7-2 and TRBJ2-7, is GAGVSQSPSNKVTEKGKDVELRCDPISGHTALYWYRQSLGQGLEFLIYFQGNSAPDKSGLPSDRFSAERTGGSVSTLTIQRTQQEDSAVYLCASSLVGGSYEQYFGPGTRLTVT.

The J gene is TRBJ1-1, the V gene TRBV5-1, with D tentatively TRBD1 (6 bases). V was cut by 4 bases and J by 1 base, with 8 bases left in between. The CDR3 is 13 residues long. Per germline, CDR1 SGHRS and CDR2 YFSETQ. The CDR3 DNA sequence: TGCGCCAGCAGCACGACAGGGAACACTGAAGCTTTCTTT. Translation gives CASSTTGNTEAFF.

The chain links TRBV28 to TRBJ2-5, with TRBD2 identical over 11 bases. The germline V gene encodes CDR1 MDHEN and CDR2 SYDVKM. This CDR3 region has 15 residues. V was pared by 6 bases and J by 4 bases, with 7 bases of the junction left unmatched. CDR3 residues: CASSPSLAGVETQYF. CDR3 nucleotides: TGTGCCAGCAGCCCTTCACTAGCGGGAGTAGAGACCCAGTACTTC.

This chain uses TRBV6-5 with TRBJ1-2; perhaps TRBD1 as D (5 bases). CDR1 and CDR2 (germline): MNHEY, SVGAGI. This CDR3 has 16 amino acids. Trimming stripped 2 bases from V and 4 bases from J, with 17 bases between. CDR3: CASSYPGEGGTYGYTF. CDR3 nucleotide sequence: TGTGCCAGCAGTTACCCCGGGGAGGGAGGGACCTATGGCTACACCTTC.

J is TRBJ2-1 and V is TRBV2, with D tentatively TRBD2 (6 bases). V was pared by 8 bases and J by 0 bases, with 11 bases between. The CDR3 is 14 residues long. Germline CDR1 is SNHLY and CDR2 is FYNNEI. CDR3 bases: TGTGCCAGCCGGAGGGACTCCTCCTACAATGAGCAGTTCTTC. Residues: CASRRDSSYNEQFF.

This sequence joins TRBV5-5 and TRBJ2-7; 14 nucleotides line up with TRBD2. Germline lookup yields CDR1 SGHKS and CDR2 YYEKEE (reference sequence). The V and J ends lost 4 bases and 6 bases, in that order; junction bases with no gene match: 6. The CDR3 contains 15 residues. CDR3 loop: CASSPTSGRVGEQYF. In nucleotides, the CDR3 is TGTGCCAGCAGCCCGACTAGCGGGAGGGTGGGCGAGCAGTACTTC.

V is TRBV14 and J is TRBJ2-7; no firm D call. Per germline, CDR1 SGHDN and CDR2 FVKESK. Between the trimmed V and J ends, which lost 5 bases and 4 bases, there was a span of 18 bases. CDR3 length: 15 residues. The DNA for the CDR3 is TGTGCCAGCAGCGACCGGAGTCATAGACCTTACGAGCAGTACTTC. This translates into CASSDRSHRPYEQYF.

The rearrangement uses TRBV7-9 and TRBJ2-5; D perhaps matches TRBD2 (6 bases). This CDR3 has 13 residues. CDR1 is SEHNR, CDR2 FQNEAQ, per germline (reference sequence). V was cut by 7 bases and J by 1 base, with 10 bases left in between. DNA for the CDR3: TGTGCCAGCATCGCGGGGAGCCAAGAGACCCAGTACTTC. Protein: CASIAGSQETQYF.

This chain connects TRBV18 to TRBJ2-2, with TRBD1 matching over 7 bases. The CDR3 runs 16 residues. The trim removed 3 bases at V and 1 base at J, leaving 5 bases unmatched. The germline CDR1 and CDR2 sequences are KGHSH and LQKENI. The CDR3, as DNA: TGTGCCAGCTCACCGGGACAGCCCATGAACACCGGGGAGCTGTTTTTT. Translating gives CASSPGQPMNTGELFF.

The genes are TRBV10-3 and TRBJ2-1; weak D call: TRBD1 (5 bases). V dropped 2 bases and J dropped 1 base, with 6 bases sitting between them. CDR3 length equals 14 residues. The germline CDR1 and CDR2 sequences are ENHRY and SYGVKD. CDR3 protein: CAISEAGSYNEQFF. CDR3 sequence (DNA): TGTGCCATCAGTGAGGCAGGGTCCTACAATGAGCAGTTCTTC.

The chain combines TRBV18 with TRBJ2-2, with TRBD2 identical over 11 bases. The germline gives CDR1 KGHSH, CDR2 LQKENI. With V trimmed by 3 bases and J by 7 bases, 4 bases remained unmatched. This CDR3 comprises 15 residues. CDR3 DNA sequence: TGTGCCAGCTCACCTGGGACTAGCGGACGCGGGGAGCTGTTTTTT. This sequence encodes CASSPGTSGRGELFF.